This entry concerns a single TCR beta chain. This clone has more than one count but fewer than ten. Its recognized antigen is unknown. The record has no base qualities; no much larger clone is one base away. These data belong to a study of technical replicates of blood from several donors (dated by TCRdb to about 2017). The cysteine opens and the phenylalanine closes a CDR3 of 13 amino acids. The sequence is cut down to CDR3 DNA, 39 bases in frame from base 1. Looking up the germline V gene yields CDR1 SGHDN and CDR2 FVKESK. The V and J ends are trimmed by 1 base and 1 base, leaving 5 bases between them. Library preparation used the immunoSEQ multiplex PCR assay. What TCRdb holds here is the immuneACCESS table cut down to in-frame rearrangements. Part of the clones is not present; checked against another copy, under half of the missing clones reflect an unresolved V gene, and the others are unexplained. Counted in this sample were more than 60,000 clones; around nine tenths of them appeared once. The top ten clones comprise more than 4% of the sample.

The TCR sequence derives from a human donor in good health. Some clones in this sample may be carry-over from other donors' samples. Sequencing was carried out using PBMCs. The V and J segments used are TRBV14 and TRBJ2-7; the D gene cannot be resolved reliably. The encoded CDR3 is CASSQVISYEQYF. The base sequence is TGTGCCAGCAGCCAAGTTATATCCTACGAGCAGTACTTC.